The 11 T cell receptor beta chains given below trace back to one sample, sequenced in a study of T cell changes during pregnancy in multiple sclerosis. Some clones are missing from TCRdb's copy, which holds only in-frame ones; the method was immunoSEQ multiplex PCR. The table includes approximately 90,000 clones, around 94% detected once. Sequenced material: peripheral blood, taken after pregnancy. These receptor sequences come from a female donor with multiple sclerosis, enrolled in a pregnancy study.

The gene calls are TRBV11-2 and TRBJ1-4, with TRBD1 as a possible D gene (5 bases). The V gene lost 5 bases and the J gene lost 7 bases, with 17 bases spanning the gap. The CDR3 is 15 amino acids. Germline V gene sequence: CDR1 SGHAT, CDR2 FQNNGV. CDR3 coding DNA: TGTGCCAGCAGCCCCACTCCGGGGGTCGGTGAAAAACTGTTTTTT. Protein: CASSPTPGVGEKLFF.

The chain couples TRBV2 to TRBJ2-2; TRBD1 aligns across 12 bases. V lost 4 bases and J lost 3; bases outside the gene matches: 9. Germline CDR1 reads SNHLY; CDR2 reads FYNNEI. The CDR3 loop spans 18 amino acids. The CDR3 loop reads CASSASRDRGLDTGELFF. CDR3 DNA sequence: TGTGCCAGCAGTGCTTCCCGGGACAGGGGGCTTGACACCGGGGAGCTGTTTTTT.

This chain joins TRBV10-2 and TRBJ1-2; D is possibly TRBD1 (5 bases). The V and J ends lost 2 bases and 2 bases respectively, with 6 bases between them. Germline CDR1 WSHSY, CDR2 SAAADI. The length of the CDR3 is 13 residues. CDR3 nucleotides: TGCGCCAGCAGTGAGGGACAAAACTATGGCTACACCTTC. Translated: CASSEGQNYGYTF.

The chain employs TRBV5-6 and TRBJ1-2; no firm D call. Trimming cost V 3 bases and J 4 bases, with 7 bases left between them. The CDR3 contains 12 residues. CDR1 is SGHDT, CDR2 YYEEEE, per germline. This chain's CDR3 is CASSSGAYGYTF. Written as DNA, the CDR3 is TGTGCCAGCAGCTCGGGAGCCTATGGCTACACCTTC. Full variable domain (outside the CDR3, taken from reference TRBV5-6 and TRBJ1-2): DAGVTQSPTHLIKTRGQQVTLRCSPKSGHDTVSWYQQALGQGPQFIFQYYEEEERQRGNFPDRFSGHQFPNYSSELNVNALLLGDSALYLCASSSGAYGYTFGSGTRLTVV.

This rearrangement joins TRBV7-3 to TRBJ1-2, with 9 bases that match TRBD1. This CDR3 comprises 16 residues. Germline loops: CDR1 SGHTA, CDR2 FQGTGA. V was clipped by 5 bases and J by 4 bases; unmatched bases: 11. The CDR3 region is CASSPTGGANAYGYTF. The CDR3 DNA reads TGTGCCAGCAGCCCCACAGGGGGCGCGAACGCCTATGGCTACACCTTC.

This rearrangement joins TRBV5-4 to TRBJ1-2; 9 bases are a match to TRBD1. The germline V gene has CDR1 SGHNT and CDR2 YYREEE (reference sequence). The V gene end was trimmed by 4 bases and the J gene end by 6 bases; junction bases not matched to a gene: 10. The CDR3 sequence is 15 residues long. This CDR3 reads CASSPTGGQVDGYTF. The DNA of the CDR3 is TGTGCCAGCAGCCCGACAGGGGGTCAAGTCGATGGCTACACCTTC.

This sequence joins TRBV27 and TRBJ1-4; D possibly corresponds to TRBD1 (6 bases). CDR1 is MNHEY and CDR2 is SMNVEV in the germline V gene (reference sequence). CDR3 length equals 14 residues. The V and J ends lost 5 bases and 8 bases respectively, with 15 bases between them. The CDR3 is CASSAGGAEEKLFF. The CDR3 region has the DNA TGTGCCAGCAGTGCGGGGGGGGCAGAGGAAAAACTGTTTTTT. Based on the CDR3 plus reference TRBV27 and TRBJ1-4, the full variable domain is EAQVTQNPRYLITVTGKKLTVTCSQNMNHEYMSWYRQDPGLGLRQIYYSMNVEVTDKGDVPEGYKVSRKEKRNFPLILESPSPNQTSLYFCASSAGGAEEKLFFGSGTQLSVL.

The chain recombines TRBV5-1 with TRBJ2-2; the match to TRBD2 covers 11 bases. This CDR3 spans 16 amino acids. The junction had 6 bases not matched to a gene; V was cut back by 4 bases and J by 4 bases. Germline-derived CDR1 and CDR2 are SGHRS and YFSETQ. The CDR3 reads CASSLDGLAGTGELFF. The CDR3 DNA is TGCGCCAGCAGCCTCGACGGACTAGCGGGCACCGGGGAGCTGTTTTTT.

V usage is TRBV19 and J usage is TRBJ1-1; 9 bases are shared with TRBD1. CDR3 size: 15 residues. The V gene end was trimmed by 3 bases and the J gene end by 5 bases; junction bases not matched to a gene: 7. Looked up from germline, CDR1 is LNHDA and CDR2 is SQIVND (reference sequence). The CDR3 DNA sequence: TGTGCCAGTAGTATCATGGGGACAGGGCAGACTGAAGCTTTCTTT. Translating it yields CASSIMGTGQTEAFF.

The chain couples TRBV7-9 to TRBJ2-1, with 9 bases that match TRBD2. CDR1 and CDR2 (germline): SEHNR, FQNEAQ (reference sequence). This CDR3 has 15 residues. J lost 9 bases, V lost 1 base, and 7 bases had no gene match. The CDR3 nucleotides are TGTGCCAGCAGCTTAGGTGGTAGCGGGAGATTTGAGCAGTTCTTC. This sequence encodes CASSLGGSGRFEQFF.

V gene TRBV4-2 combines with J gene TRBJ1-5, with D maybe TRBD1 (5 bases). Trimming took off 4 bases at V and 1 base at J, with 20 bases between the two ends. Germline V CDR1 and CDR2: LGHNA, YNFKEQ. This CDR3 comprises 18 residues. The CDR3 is CASSRVLPVSGSNQPQHF. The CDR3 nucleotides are TGTGCCAGCAGCCGAGTCCTGCCTGTGTCAGGGAGCAATCAGCCCCAGCATTTT.